Below, 4 T cell receptor beta chains from the same sample are listed, as sequenced in a study of cytomegalovirus exposure and HLA in healthy donors. It was with 60 Vbeta and 13 Jbeta primers that the PCR ran. Profiled with immunoSEQ multiplex PCR; TCRdb holds only in-frame clones, not every one. The sample contains approximately 150,000 clones, about two thirds of which appear only once. The sample comprised PBMCs. The receptors shown here come from a human donor in good health.

This clone came up once. V and J are TRBV4-3 and TRBJ2-1; 8 bases are a match to TRBD1. The CDR3 covers 16 residues. CDR1 and CDR2 (germline): LGHNA, YSLEER. V lost 3 bases to trimming and J lost 6 bases; unmatched junction nucleotides: 10. The DNA for the CDR3 is TGCGCCAGCAGCCAGAATAGTTGGGGGACAGGCAATGAGCAGTTCTTC. The encoded protein is CASSQNSWGTGNEQFF.

This chain links TRBV5-1 with TRBJ2-1, with TRBD2 as a possible D gene (6 bases). The CDR3 runs 15 residues. The V end lost 0 bases, the J end lost 4 bases, and 11 bases lay between the germline ends. Per the germline V gene, CDR1 is SGHRS and CDR2 is YFSETQ. The DNA of the CDR3 is TGCGCCAGCAGCTTGGTCCCGGGGGAGTACAATGAGCAGTTCTTC. Encoded protein: CASSLVPGEYNEQFF.

The chain recombines TRBV6-6 with TRBJ2-5; D is unresolved. V gave up 6 bases and J gave up 5 bases, with 4 bases separating them. Germline CDR1 and CDR2: MNHNY and SVGAGI (reference sequence). CDR3 length: 10 amino acids. The CDR3 DNA follows: TGTGCCAGCAGGCGTGAGACCCAGTACTTC. This encodes CASRRETQYF.

J is TRBJ1-1 and V is TRBV2, with 9 bases that match TRBD1. The germline gives CDR1 SNHLY, CDR2 FYNNEI. The CDR3 runs 14 residues. The V and J ends lost 8 bases and 4 bases, in that order; junction bases with no gene match: 8. The CDR3 DNA is TGTGCCAGCCATACGGGACAGGGCTTCACTGAAGCTTTCTTT. This encodes CASHTGQGFTEAFF.